This T cell receptor beta chain came from a study of T cell responses to AZD1222 COVID-19 vaccine. With regard to this clone: No antigen is known for it.

Sequenced by immunoSEQ multiplex PCR; TCRdb stores in-frame clones only, minus some. The data show fewer than 200,000 clones, almost 95% seen once. Whole-study findings and limits: Only a handful of AZD1222 recipients tested seropositive at baseline.

The germline gives CDR1 MNHEY, CDR2 SMNVEV (reference sequence). The V end lost 2 bases, the J end lost 6 bases, and 20 bases lay between the germline ends. This CDR3 spans 16 amino acids. The genes are TRBV27 and TRBJ2-7; a weak D match, TRBD1 (6 bases). This receptor was taken from an adult in good health. The specimen was peripheral blood, collected on day 0 of AZD1222 vaccination. Here the CDR3 DNA reads TGTGCCAGCAGTTTAAGACAGGCCGCCGGTGTTTCCGAGCAGTACTTC. Its protein product is CASSLRQAAGVSEQYF.